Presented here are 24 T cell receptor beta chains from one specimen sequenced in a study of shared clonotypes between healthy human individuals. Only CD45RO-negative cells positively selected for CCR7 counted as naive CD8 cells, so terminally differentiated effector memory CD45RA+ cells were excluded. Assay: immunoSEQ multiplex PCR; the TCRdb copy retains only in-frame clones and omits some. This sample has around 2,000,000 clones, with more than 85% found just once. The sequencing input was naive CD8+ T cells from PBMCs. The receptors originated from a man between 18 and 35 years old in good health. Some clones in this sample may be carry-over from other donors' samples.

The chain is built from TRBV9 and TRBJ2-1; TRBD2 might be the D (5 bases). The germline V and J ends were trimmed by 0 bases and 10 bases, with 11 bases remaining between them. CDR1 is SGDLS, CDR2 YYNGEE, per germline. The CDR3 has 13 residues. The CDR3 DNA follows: TGTGCCAGCAGCGTAGGGGAGCAATGGGAGCAGTTCTTC. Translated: CASSVGEQWEQFF.

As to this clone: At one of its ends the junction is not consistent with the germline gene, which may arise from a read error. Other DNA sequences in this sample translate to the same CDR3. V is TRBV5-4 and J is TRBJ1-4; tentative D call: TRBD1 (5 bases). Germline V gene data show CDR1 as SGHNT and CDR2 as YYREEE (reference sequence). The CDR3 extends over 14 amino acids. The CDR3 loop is CASSLGRGNEKLFF. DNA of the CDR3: TGCGCCAGCAGCTTGGGGAGGGGTAATGAAAAACTGTTTTTT.

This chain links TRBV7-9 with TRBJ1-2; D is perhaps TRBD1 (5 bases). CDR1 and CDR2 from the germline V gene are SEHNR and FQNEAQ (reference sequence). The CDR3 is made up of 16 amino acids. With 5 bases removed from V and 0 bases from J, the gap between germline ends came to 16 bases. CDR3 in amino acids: CASSPPGVGSNYGYTF. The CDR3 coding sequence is TGTGCCAGCAGCCCTCCGGGGGTAGGCTCTAACTATGGCTACACCTTC. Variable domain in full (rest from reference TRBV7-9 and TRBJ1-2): DTGVSQNPRHKITKRGQNVTFRCDPISEHNRLYWYRQTLGQGPEFLTYFQNEAQLEKSRLLSDRFSAERPKGSFSTLEIQRTEQGDSAMYLCASSPPGVGSNYGYTFGSGTRLTVV.

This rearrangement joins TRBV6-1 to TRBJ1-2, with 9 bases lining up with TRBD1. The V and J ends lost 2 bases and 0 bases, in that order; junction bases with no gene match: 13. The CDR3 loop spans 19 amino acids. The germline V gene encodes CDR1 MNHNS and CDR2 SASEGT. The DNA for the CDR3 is TGTGCCAGCAGTGAAAGGACAGGGGCCCGGAGCCGATCTAACTATGGCTACACCTTC. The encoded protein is CASSERTGARSRSNYGYTF.

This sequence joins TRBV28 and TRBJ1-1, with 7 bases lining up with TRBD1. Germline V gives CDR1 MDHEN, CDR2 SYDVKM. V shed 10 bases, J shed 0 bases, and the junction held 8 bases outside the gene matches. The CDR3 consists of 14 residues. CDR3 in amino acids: CATGDSLMNTEAFF. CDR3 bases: TGTGCCACCGGGGACAGCTTGATGAACACTGAAGCTTTCTTT.

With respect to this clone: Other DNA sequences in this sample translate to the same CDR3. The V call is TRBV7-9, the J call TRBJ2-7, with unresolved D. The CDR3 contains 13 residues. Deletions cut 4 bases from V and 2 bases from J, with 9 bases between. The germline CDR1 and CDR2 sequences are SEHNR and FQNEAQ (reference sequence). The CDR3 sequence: CASSSGLTYEQYF. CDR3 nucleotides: TGTGCCAGCAGCTCGGGTCTTACCTACGAGCAGTACTTC.

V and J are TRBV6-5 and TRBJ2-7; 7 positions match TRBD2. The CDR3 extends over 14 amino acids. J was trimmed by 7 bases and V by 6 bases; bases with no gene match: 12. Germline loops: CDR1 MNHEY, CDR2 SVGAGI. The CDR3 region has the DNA TGTGCCAGCAGCACCGGACTAGTACCGGGGGAGCAGTACTTC. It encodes CASSTGLVPGEQYF.

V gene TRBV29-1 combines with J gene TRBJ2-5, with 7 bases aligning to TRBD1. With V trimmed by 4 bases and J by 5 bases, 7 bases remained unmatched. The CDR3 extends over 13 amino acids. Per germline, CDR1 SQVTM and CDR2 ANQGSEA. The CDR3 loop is CSVVDRLWETQYF. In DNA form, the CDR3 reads TGCAGCGTTGTGGACAGGCTTTGGGAGACCCAGTACTTC.

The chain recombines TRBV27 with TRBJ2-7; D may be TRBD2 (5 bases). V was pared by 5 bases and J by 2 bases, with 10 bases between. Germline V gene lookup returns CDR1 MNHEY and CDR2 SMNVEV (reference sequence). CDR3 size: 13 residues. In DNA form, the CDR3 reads TGTGCCAGCAGTCAGGACGGGACCTACGAGCAGTACTTC. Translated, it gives CASSQDGTYEQYF.

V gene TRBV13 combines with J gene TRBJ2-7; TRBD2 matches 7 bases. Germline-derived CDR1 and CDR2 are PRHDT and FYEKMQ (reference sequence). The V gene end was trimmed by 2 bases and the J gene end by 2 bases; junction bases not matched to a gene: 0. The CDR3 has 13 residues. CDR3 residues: CASSLREAYEQYF. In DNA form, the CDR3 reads TGTGCCAGCAGCTTACGGGAGGCCTACGAGCAGTACTTC.

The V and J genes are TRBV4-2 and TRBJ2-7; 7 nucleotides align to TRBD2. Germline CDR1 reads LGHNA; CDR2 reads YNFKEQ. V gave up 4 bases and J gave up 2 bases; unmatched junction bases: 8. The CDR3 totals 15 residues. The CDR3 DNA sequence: TGTGCCAGCAGCCCTGGACTAGACCTAACCTACGAGCAGTACTTC. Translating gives CASSPGLDLTYEQYF.

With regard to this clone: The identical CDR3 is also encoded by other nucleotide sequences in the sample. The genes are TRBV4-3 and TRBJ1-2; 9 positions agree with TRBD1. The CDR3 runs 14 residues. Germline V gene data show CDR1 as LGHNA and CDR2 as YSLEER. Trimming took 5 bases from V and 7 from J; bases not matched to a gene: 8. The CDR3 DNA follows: TGCGCCAGCAGCGAGGGACAGGGAAGAGGTGGCTACACCTTC. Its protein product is CASSEGQGRGGYTF.

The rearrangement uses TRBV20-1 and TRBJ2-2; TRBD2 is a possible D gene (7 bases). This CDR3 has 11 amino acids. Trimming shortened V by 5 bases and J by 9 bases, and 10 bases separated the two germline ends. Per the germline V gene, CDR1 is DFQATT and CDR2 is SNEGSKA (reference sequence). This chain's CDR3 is CSAAGARELFF. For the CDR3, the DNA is TGCAGTGCTGCGGGGGCGAGGGAGCTGTTTTTT.

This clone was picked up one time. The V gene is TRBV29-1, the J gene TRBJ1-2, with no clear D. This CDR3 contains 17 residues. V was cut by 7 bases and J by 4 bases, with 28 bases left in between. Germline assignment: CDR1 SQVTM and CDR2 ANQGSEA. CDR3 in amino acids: CSAHGGRSTSDGYGYTF. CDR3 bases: TGCAGCGCCCACGGTGGTAGGTCCACATCAGATGGCTATGGCTACACCTTC.

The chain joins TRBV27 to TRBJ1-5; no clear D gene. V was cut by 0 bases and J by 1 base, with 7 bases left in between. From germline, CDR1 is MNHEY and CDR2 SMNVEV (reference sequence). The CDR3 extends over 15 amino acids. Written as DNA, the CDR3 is TGTGCCAGCAGTTTATCAGCCGGGAGCAATCAGCCCCAGCATTTT. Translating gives CASSLSAGSNQPQHF.

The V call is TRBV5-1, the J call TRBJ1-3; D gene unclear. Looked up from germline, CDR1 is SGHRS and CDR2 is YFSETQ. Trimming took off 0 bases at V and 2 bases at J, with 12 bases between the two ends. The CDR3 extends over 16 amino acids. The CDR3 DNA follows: TGCGCCAGCAGCTTGGACTGGAGGGAACCTGGAAACACCATATATTTT. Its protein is CASSLDWREPGNTIYF.

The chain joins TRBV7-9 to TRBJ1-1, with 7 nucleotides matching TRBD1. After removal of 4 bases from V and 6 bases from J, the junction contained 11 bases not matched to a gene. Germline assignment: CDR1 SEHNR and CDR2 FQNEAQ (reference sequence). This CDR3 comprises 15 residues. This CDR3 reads CASSWLGDGTAEAFF. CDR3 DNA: TGTGCCAGCAGCTGGCTGGGTGATGGGACAGCTGAAGCTTTCTTT.

Here the CDR3 reads CASSLGTGSNEQFF. CDR3 bases: TGTGCCAGCAGTTTAGGGACAGGGTCAAATGAGCAGTTCTTC. This chain joins TRBV28 and TRBJ2-1, with 9 bases identical to TRBD1. The CDR3 contains 14 residues. Germline lookup yields CDR1 MDHEN and CDR2 SYDVKM. The V and J ends lost 2 bases and 7 bases, in that order; junction bases with no gene match: 3.

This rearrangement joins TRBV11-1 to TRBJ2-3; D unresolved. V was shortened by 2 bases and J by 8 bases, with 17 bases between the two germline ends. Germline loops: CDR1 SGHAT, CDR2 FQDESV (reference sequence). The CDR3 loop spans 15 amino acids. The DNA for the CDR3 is TGTGCCAGCAGCTTACGGGCAGCCTCGGCCGTTACGCAGTATTTT. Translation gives CASSLRAASAVTQYF.

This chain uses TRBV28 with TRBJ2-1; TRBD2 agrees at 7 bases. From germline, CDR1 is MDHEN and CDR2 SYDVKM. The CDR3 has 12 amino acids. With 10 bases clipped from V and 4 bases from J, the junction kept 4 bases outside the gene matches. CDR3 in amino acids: CAIGLVYNEQFF. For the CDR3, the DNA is TGTGCCATCGGACTAGTGTACAATGAGCAGTTCTTC. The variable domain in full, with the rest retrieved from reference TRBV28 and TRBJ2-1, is DVKVTQSSRYLVKRTGEKVFLECVQDMDHENMFWYRQDPGLGLRLIYFSYDVKMKEKGDIPEGYSVSREKKERFSLILESASTNQTSMYLCAIGLVYNEQFFGPGTRLTVL.

CDR3: CASSVNWAYNHEQYF. The CDR3 nucleotides are TGTGCCAGCAGCGTAAATTGGGCCTACAACCACGAGCAGTACTTC. This chain joins TRBV9 and TRBJ2-7; D not resolved. The V gene lost 1 base and the J gene lost 5 bases, with 16 bases spanning the gap. The V gene's germline CDR1 is SGDLS and CDR2 YYNGEE. This CDR3 is built from 15 residues. Full variable domain (outside the CDR3, taken from reference TRBV9 and TRBJ2-7): DSGVTQTPKHLITATGQRVTLRCSPRSGDLSVYWYQQSLDQGLQFLIQYYNGEERAKGNILERFSAQQFPDLHSELNLSSLELGDSALYFCASSVNWAYNHEQYFGPGTRLTVT.

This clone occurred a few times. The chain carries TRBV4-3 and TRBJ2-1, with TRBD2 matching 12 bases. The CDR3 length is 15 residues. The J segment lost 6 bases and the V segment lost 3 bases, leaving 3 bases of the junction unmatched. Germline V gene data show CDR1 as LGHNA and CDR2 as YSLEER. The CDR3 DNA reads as TGCGCCAGCAGCCATGGACTAGCGGGAACCAATGAGCAGTTCTTC. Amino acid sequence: CASSHGLAGTNEQFF.

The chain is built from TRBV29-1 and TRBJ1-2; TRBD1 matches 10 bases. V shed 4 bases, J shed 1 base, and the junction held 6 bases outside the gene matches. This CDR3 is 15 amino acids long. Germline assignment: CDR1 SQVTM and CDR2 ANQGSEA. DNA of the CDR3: TGCAGCGTTGTGGGACAGGGGTCACATAACTATGGCTACACCTTC. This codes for CSVVGQGSHNYGYTF.

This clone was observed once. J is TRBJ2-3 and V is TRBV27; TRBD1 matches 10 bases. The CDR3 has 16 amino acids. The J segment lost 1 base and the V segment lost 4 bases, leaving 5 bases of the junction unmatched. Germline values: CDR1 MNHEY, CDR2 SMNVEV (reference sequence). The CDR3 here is CASSSGTGAGTDTQYF. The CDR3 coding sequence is TGTGCCAGCAGTTCCGGGACAGGGGCGGGCACAGATACGCAGTATTTT.